This record covers a single TCR beta chain. Its antigen is unknown. Germline assignment: CDR1 MNHNS and CDR2 SASEGT. CDR3 size: 14 residues. The V gene lost 8 bases and the J gene lost 2 bases, with 16 bases spanning the gap. The data belong to a study of T-cell reconstitution after alpha-beta-depleted transplantation in children. Study results and caveats: About two months after transplant, alpha-beta T cells reportedly came from several hundred expanded graft clones. A year post-transplant, T-cell counts and diversity derived mostly from newly produced T cells.

It was with unique molecular identifiers that the TCRbeta library was prepared. TCRdb used MiXCR to reprocess the PCR reads, holding one entry per CDR3 protein. The repertoire holds some 600,000 distinct CDR3 sequences, with about an eighth as singletons. Here the sequenced sample was PBMCs, mostly from graft donor cells, taken 360 days after TCRalphabeta/CD19-depleted stem cell transplant. This TCR was sampled from a male patient younger than 18 who had a stem cell transplant for acute myeloid leukemia, so the T cells may come from the graft donor. The gene calls are TRBV6-1 and TRBJ2-7; D possibly uses TRBD1 or TRBD2 (5 bases each). CDR3 nucleotides: TGTGCCAGCTTTCGGTCCTTGGGGGCCTACGAGCAGTACTTC. Protein: CASFRSLGAYEQYF.